Shown below are 27 T cell receptor beta chains from a single sample sequenced in a study of cytomegalovirus exposure and HLA in healthy donors. The PCR was carried out with 60 Vbeta primers and 13 Jbeta primers. TCRdb's table, derived via immunoSEQ multiplex PCR, lists solely in-frame clones and lacks some. This sample contains over 50,000 clones. The sample taken for sequencing was PBMCs. The origin of the receptors is a man aged 50 or older in good health and CMV-seropositive.

The rearrangement joins TRBV19 to TRBJ2-3; 8 nucleotides line up with TRBD2. The J segment lost 6 bases and the V segment lost 7 bases, leaving 12 bases of the junction unmatched. Looked up from germline, CDR1 is LNHDA and CDR2 is SQIVND (reference sequence). The CDR3 runs to 15 residues. The DNA of the CDR3 is TGTGCCAGTACAACGGGGGTAGCGGGGAGGGATACGCAGTATTTT. The encoded protein is CASTTGVAGRDTQYF.

This sequence joins TRBV28 and TRBJ2-1; perhaps TRBD1 as D (6 bases). V was clipped by 3 bases and J by 8 bases, with 29 bases between them. CDR3 size: 19 residues. Germline loops: CDR1 MDHEN, CDR2 SYDVKM. CDR3 bases: TGTGCCAGCAGTTTTGATTCCCTAGAAATTAGGGGGAATAGCGATGAGCAGTTCTTC. Translated: CASSFDSLEIRGNSDEQFF. Together with reference TRBV28 and TRBJ2-1, the CDR3 gives the full variable domain: DVKVTQSSRYLVKRTGEKVFLECVQDMDHENMFWYRQDPGLGLRLIYFSYDVKMKEKGDIPEGYSVSREKKERFSLILESASTNQTSMYLCASSFDSLEIRGNSDEQFFGPGTRLTVL.

V is TRBV7-3 and J is TRBJ1-5; D unclear. The CDR3 spans 13 residues. The V gene's germline CDR1 is SGHTA and CDR2 FQGTGA. Trimming removed 5 bases at V and 7 bases at J, with 12 bases between. CDR3 protein: CASSPGILQPQHF. CDR3 nucleotide sequence: TGTGCCAGCAGCCCCGGTATATTACAGCCCCAGCATTTT.

The J gene is TRBJ1-1, the V gene TRBV4-1, with 11 bases lining up with TRBD1. Germline-derived CDR1 and CDR2 are MGHRA and YSYEKL. This CDR3 has 14 residues. J gave up 5 bases and V 4 bases, and 3 bases lay outside the gene matches. The CDR3 spells CASSPDRGLTEAFF. The CDR3 DNA sequence: TGCGCCAGCAGCCCGGACAGGGGGCTGACTGAAGCTTTCTTT.

The rearrangement uses TRBV18 and TRBJ2-3; 11 bases agree with TRBD2. After removal of 3 bases from V and 6 bases from J, the junction contained 14 bases not matched to a gene. Germline V gene lookup returns CDR1 KGHSH and CDR2 LQKENI. This CDR3 is built from 18 residues. This CDR3 is CASSPPRLAGPPVDTQYF. In DNA form, the CDR3 reads TGTGCCAGCTCACCTCCCCGACTAGCGGGACCTCCTGTGGATACGCAGTATTTT.

This chain connects TRBV18 to TRBJ1-1; D is possibly TRBD1 (5 bases). V shed 1 base and J shed 4 bases, with 10 bases lying between them. The CDR3 is 14 amino acids. In germline, CDR1 is KGHSH, CDR2 LQKENI. In DNA, the CDR3 is TGTGCCAGCTCACCACAACAAGGGGCCACTGAAGCTTTCTTT. It yields the protein CASSPQQGATEAFF.

This chain joins TRBV18 and TRBJ1-1; 7 bases match TRBD1. Trimming at V came to 4 bases and at J to 0 bases, leaving 2 bases not matched to a gene. The germline gives CDR1 KGHSH, CDR2 LQKENI. This CDR3 has 14 amino acids. In DNA form, the CDR3 reads TGTGCCAGCTCACTGGGACAGATGAACACTGAAGCTTTCTTT. It encodes CASSLGQMNTEAFF.

The chain carries TRBV25-1 and TRBJ2-3; no firm D call. The CDR3 is 14 amino acids. Trimming stripped 0 bases from V and 2 bases from J, with 6 bases between. Germline V gene lookup returns CDR1 MGHDK and CDR2 SYGVNS. This CDR3 reads CASSEYSLTDTQYF. DNA of the CDR3: TGTGCCAGCAGTGAATATTCTCTCACAGATACGCAGTATTTT. Full variable domain (remainder filled in from reference TRBV25-1 and TRBJ2-3): EADIYQTPRYLVIGTGKKITLECSQTMGHDKMYWYQQDPGMELHLIHYSYGVNSTEKGDLSSESTVSRIRTEHFPLTLESARPSHTSQYLCASSEYSLTDTQYFGPGTRLTVL.

The chain employs TRBV6-5 and TRBJ2-3, with TRBD2 matching over 8 bases. The V segment lost 2 bases and the J segment 1 base; nucleotides outside the gene matches: 5. The CDR3 spans 16 residues. The germline V gene has CDR1 MNHEY and CDR2 SVGAGI. This chain's CDR3 is CASSYGGGGRTDTQYF. CDR3 nucleotide sequence: TGTGCCAGCAGTTACGGTGGCGGGGGGCGCACAGATACGCAGTATTTT.

The rearrangement links TRBV25-1 to TRBJ2-7; 7 bases line up with TRBD1. Germline CDR1 MGHDK, CDR2 SYGVNS. The CDR3 covers 13 residues. V shed 6 bases, J shed 3 bases, and the junction held 5 bases outside the gene matches. The DNA for the CDR3 is TGTGCCAGCAGGGAACAGGGGAACTACGAGCAGTACTTC. Translated: CASREQGNYEQYF.

V and J are TRBV28 and TRBJ1-1; 7 bases map to TRBD1. The CDR3 length is 15 residues. V trimming: 5 bases; J trimming: 5 bases; junction bases outside the gene matches: 11. Germline V gene sequence: CDR1 MDHEN, CDR2 SYDVKM. CDR3: CASSPRQGRGTEAFF. As DNA, the CDR3 is TGTGCCAGCAGTCCCCGACAGGGCAGGGGAACTGAAGCTTTCTTT.

This chain connects TRBV7-9 to TRBJ1-2; tentative D call: TRBD1 (6 bases). CDR1 is SEHNR, CDR2 FQNEAQ, per germline (reference sequence). V lost 8 bases, J lost 2 bases, and 24 bases lay in between. This CDR3 comprises 17 residues. The CDR3 coding sequence is TGTGCCAGCTCCCCCCGGGACACATCTACACGCAACTATGGCTACACCTTC. Translated: CASSPRDTSTRNYGYTF.

The chain carries TRBV30 and TRBJ1-1; D unresolved. Germline loops: CDR1 GTSNPN, CDR2 SVGIG (reference sequence). Trimming removed 2 bases from V and 5 bases from J, with 12 bases in between. This CDR3 contains 13 residues. CDR3 sequence reads: CAWSLPGKTEAFF. Here the CDR3 DNA reads TGTGCCTGGAGTCTCCCGGGTAAAACTGAAGCTTTCTTT.

V and J are TRBV15 and TRBJ1-1; no clear D. The V and J ends lost 0 bases and 2 bases respectively, with 4 bases between them. Germline-derived CDR1 and CDR2 are LNHNV and YYDKDF (reference sequence). The CDR3 extends over 13 amino acids. In DNA, the CDR3 is TGTGCCACCAGCAGAGAGCGTAACACTGAAGCTTTCTTT. Its translation is CATSRERNTEAFF.

V usage is TRBV6-6 and J usage is TRBJ2-3; TRBD2 matches at 10 bases. With V trimmed by 2 bases and J by 1 base, 3 bases remained unmatched. Germline-derived CDR1 and CDR2 are MNHNY and SVGAGI (reference sequence). The CDR3 covers 16 residues. The CDR3 loop reads CASSYGLAGGTDTQYF. In DNA, the CDR3 is TGTGCCAGCAGTTACGGCCTAGCGGGAGGCACAGATACGCAGTATTTT.

The chain links TRBV6-1 to TRBJ1-1; 8 positions match TRBD1. The CDR3 spans 14 residues. Germline-derived CDR1 and CDR2 are MNHNS and SASEGT. V trimming: 6 bases; J trimming: 4 bases; junction bases outside the gene matches: 7. CDR3 nucleotide sequence: TGTGCCAGCAGGGACAGGGCCGTGAGCACTGAAGCTTTCTTT. This encodes CASRDRAVSTEAFF.

The chain links TRBV27 to TRBJ2-7; D might be TRBD2 (5 bases). The germline CDR1 and CDR2 sequences are MNHEY and SMNVEV (reference sequence). Trimming pared 9 bases from V and 5 bases from J, leaving 20 bases between. This CDR3 region has 14 residues. In DNA, the CDR3 is TGTGCCAGACGTACTCCTAGGAGGTGCCACGAGCAGTACTTC. This encodes CARRTPRRCHEQYF.

The V gene is TRBV2, the J gene TRBJ1-6; tentatively, D is TRBD1 (6 bases). Trimming removed 3 bases at V and 4 bases at J, with 10 bases between. CDR1 SNHLY and CDR2 FYNNEI come from the germline V gene. CDR3 length: 15 amino acids. CDR3: CASSENRAYNSPLHF. The CDR3 DNA is TGTGCCAGCAGTGAGAACAGGGCGTATAATTCACCCCTCCACTTT.

The gene calls are TRBV18 and TRBJ2-1; 13 positions match TRBD2. The CDR3 extends over 16 amino acids. Germline V lookup: CDR1 KGHSH, CDR2 LQKENI. Trimming removed 6 bases from V and 7 bases from J; junction bases left unmatched: 9. CDR3 amino acids: CASSPGLAGAYNEQFF. The CDR3 DNA reads as TGTGCCAGCTCTCCAGGACTAGCGGGAGCATATAATGAGCAGTTCTTC.

V and J are TRBV7-3 and TRBJ2-5; a weak D match, TRBD2 (6 bases). This CDR3 has 14 residues. Per germline, CDR1 SGHTA and CDR2 FQGTGA. V lost 3 bases, J lost 4 bases, and 12 bases lay in between. The CDR3 spells CASSFSGESETQYF. DNA of the CDR3: TGTGCCAGCAGCTTCTCGGGGGAATCAGAGACCCAGTACTTC.

The chain recombines TRBV30 with TRBJ1-2; 7 nucleotides line up with TRBD1. With V trimmed by 1 base and J by 13 bases, 6 bases remained unmatched. CDR3 size: 11 residues. Germline V gene sequence: CDR1 GTSNPN, CDR2 SVGIG (reference sequence). This CDR3 is CAWSAGQDPTF. Here the CDR3 DNA reads TGTGCCTGGAGTGCCGGACAGGACCCCACCTTC.

The chain employs TRBV15 and TRBJ2-7, with a weak D call TRBD2 (5 bases). The V gene lost 3 bases and the J gene lost 4 bases, with 10 bases spanning the gap. The CDR3 is made up of 13 amino acids. The germline CDR1 and CDR2 sequences are LNHNV and YYDKDF (reference sequence). The CDR3 loop is CATSRGSGYEQYF. The CDR3, as DNA: TGTGCCACCAGCAGGGGCTCGGGATACGAGCAGTACTTC.

The chain links TRBV5-6 to TRBJ1-2; tentative D call: TRBD1 (5 bases). Germline lookup yields CDR1 SGHDT and CDR2 YYEEEE. V gave up 4 bases and J gave up 0 bases, with 10 bases separating them. The CDR3 has 14 amino acids. The CDR3 sequence is CASSLPGANYGYTF. The CDR3 nucleotides read TGTGCCAGCAGCCTCCCGGGGGCTAACTATGGCTACACCTTC.

The rearrangement uses TRBV7-6 and TRBJ2-5; D is uncertain. V shed 5 bases and J shed 5 bases, with 18 bases lying between them. Germline loops: CDR1 SGHVS, CDR2 FNYEAQ. The CDR3 extends over 15 amino acids. CDR3 bases: TGTGCCAGCAGCCCAGGCCCTCAAAGCTTGGAGACCCAGTACTTC. It codes for CASSPGPQSLETQYF.

The rearrangement joins TRBV5-1 to TRBJ2-3; 7 bases fit TRBD1. In germline, CDR1 is SGHRS, CDR2 YFSETQ. V was pared by 4 bases and J by 2 bases, with 7 bases of the junction left unmatched. This CDR3 spans 15 amino acids. The CDR3 loop reads CASSSTGALTDTQYF. The CDR3, as DNA: TGCGCCAGCAGCAGTACAGGGGCCCTCACAGATACGCAGTATTTT.

The chain links TRBV28 to TRBJ2-5; 9 bases are a match to TRBD2. CDR3 length equals 14 residues. V lost 9 bases to trimming and J lost 5 bases; unmatched junction nucleotides: 10. CDR1 and CDR2 (germline): MDHEN, SYDVKM. Written as DNA, the CDR3 is TGTGCCAGTGGACTAGCGTTTAGGGGGGAGACCCAGTACTTC. It yields the protein CASGLAFRGETQYF.

The chain has TRBV7-2 and TRBJ1-4, with 8 bases matching TRBD1. There are 16 residues in the CDR3. J lost 5 bases, V lost 1 base, and 6 bases had no gene match. Germline CDR1 SGHTA, CDR2 FQGNSA. CDR3 in amino acids: CASSLGAGGNNEKLFF. The CDR3 DNA is TGTGCCAGCAGCTTAGGTGCAGGGGGCAACAATGAAAAACTGTTTTTT.